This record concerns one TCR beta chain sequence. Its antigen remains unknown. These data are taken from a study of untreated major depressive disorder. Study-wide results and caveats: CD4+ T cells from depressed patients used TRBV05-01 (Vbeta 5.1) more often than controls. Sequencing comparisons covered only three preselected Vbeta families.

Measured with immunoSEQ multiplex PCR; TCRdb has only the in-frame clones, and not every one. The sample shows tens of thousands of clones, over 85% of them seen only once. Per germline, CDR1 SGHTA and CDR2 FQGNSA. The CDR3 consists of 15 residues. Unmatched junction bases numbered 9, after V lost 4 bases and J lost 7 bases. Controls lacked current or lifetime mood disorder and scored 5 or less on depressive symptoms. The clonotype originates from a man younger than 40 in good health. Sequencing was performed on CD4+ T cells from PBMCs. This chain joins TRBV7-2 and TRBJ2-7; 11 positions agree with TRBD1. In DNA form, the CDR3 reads TGTGCCAGCAGCTCGCGGACAGGGGGCGCGGGGGAGCAGTACTTC. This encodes CASSSRTGGAGEQYF.